This TCR beta chain is from a study of T cells in Graves' hyperthyroidism and ophthalmopathy. Study at large: Blood from the periphery was taken at initial diagnosis, before any treatment.

Extraction of PBMCs used around 9.6 ml of fresh peripheral blood. Germline loops: CDR1 SGDLS, CDR2 YYNGEE. This CDR3 is built from 14 residues. V gave up 4 bases and J gave up 0 bases, with 11 bases separating them. TCR beta CDR3 region amplification was performed from RNA transcripts. In the first-round RT-PCR of the TCR CDR3, the HTBI primer set was used. TCRdb reprocessed the multiplex PCR reads with MiXCR, giving one entry per CDR3 protein. The sample lists 800,000 or so distinct CDR3 sequences; approximately 40% were seen once. As regards this clonotype: What it binds is not known.

Study results and limitations: Ophthalmopathy was separated from stable hyperthyroidism by a 13 V-J model.

This rearrangement joins TRBV9 to TRBJ2-7; no reliable D call. Specimen: blood. The clonotype originates from a young man with Graves' hyperthyroidism. The CDR3 is CASSSQRSSYEQYF. The CDR3, as DNA: TGTGCCAGCAGCAGCCAGAGGAGCTCCTACGAGCAGTACTTC.